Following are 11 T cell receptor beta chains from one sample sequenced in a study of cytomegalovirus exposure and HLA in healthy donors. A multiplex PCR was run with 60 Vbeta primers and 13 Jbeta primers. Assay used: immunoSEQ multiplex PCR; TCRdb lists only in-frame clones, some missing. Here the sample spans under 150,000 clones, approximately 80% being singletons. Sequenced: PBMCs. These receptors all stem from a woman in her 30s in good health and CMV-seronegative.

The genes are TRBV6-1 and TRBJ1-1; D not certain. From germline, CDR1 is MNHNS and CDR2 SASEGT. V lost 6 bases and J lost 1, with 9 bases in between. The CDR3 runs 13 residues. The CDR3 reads CASSSSGNTEAFF. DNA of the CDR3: TGTGCCAGCAGCTCCTCGGGGAACACTGAAGCTTTCTTT.

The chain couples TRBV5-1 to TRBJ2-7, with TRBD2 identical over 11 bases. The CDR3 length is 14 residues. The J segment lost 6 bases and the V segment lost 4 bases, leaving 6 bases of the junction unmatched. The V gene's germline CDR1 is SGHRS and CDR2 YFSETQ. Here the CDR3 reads CASSPRLAGTEQYF. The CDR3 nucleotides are TGCGCCAGCAGCCCCCGACTAGCGGGGACCGAGCAGTACTTC.

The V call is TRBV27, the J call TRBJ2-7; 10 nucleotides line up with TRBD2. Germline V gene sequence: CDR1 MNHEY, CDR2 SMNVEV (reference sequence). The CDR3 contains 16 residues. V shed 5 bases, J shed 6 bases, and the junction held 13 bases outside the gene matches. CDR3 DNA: TGTGCCAGCAGTCCCCGTACCCTAGCGGGAGTTGGCGAGCAGTACTTC. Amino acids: CASSPRTLAGVGEQYF.

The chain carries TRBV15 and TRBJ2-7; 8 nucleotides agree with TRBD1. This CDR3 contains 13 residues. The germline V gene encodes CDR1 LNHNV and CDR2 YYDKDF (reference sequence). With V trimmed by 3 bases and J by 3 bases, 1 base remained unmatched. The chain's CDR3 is CATSRTGVYEQYF. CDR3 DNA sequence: TGTGCCACCAGCAGGACAGGGGTCTACGAGCAGTACTTC. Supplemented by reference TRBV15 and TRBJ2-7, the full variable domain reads DAMVIQNPRYQVTQFGKPVTLSCSQTLNHNVMYWYQQKSSQAPKLLFHYYDKDFNNEADTPDNFQSRRPNTSFCFLDIRSPGLGDTAMYLCATSRTGVYEQYFGPGTRLTVT.

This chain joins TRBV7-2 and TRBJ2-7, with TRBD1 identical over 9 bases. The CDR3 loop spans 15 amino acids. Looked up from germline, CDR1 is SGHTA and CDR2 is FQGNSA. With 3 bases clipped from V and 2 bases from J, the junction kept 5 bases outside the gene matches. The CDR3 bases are TGTGCCAGCAGCTTTTCCCGGGACAGGGCCTACGAGCAGTACTTC. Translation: CASSFSRDRAYEQYF. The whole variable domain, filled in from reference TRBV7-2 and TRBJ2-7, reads GAGVSQSPSNKVTEKGKDVELRCDPISGHTALYWYRQSLGQGLEFLIYFQGNSAPDKSGLPSDRFSAERTGGSVSTLTIQRTQQEDSAVYLCASSFSRDRAYEQYFGPGTRLTVT.

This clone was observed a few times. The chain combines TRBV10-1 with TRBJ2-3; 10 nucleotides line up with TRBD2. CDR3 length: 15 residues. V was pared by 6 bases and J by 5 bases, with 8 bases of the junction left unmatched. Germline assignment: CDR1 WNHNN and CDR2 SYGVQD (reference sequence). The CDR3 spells CASRRALAGEDTQYF. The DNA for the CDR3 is TGCGCCAGCAGACGCGCCCTAGCGGGAGAAGATACGCAGTATTTT.

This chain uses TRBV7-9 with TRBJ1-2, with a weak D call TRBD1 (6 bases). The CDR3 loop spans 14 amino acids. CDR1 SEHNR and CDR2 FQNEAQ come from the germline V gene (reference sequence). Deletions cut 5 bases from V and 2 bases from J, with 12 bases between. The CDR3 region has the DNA TGTGCCAGCAGCCCCGGACAGTTAAACTATGGCTACACCTTC. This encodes CASSPGQLNYGYTF.

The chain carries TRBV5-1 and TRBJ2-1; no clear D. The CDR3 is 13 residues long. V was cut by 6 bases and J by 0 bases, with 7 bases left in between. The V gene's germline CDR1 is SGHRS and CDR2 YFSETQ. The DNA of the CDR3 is TGCGCCAGCACCGAGAGCTCCTACAATGAGCAGTTCTTC. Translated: CASTESSYNEQFF.

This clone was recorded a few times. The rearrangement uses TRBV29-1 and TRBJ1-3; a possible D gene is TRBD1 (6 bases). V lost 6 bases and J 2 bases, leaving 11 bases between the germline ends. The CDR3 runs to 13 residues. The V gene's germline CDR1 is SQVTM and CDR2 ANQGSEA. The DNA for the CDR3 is TGCAGCGTCTCGACAGGAGCTGGAAACACCATATATTTT. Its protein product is CSVSTGAGNTIYF.

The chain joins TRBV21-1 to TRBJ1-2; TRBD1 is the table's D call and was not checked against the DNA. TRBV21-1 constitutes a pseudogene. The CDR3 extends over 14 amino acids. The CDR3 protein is CASSKGPTPGGYTF. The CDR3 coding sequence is TGTGCCAGCAGCAAAGGGCCCACGCCAGGCGGCTACACCTTC.

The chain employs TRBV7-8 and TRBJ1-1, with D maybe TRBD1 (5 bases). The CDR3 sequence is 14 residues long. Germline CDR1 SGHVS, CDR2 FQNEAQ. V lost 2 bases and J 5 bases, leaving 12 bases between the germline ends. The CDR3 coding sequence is TGTGCCAGCAGCTTAAAGACAGTAGAAACTGAAGCTTTCTTT. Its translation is CASSLKTVETEAFF.